The 23 T cell receptor beta chains listed next were all sequenced from one sample in a study of cytomegalovirus exposure and HLA in healthy donors. Amplification used 60 Vbeta primers and 13 Jbeta primers. This table comes from immunoSEQ multiplex PCR, and its TCRdb copy is limited to in-frame clones, with some not included. The table lists tens of thousands of clones, about 60% of them singletons, with around 6% in the top ten. Sequencing input: PBMCs. Receptor source: a man aged 30 to 45 in good health and CMV-seropositive.

This clone was recorded a few times. The chain is built from TRBV25-1 and TRBJ2-7; D is uncertain. V lost 5 bases to trimming and J lost 2 bases, with 4 bases between them. Germline CDR1 MGHDK, CDR2 SYGVNS. The CDR3 consists of 11 residues. The CDR3: CASSSTYEQYF. The CDR3 bases are TGTGCCAGCAGTTCCACCTACGAGCAGTACTTC.

This chain uses TRBV9 with TRBJ1-2; 8 bases match TRBD1. Germline V gene lookup returns CDR1 SGDLS and CDR2 YYNGEE. This CDR3 is 14 amino acids long. After removal of 0 bases from V and 2 bases from J, the junction contained 0 bases not matched to a gene. This CDR3 reads CASSVGTGNYGYTF. CDR3 sequence (DNA): TGTGCCAGCAGCGTAGGGACAGGGAACTATGGCTACACCTTC.

This chain uses TRBV30 with TRBJ2-2; TRBD1 agrees at 8 bases. The ends lost 4 bases at V and 4 bases at J; junction bases unmatched: 5. Germline loops: CDR1 GTSNPN, CDR2 SVGIG (reference sequence). This CDR3 has 14 amino acids. The CDR3 region has the DNA TGTGCCTGGAACACAGGGGGGATCACCGGGGAGCTGTTTTTT. Its protein is CAWNTGGITGELFF.

V and J are TRBV5-1 and TRBJ1-6, with TRBD1 as a possible D gene (5 bases). The CDR3 covers 15 residues. Trimming removed 0 bases from V and 7 bases from J, with 11 bases in between. Germline V gives CDR1 SGHRS, CDR2 YFSETQ. The CDR3 coding sequence is TGCGCCAGCAGCTTGGGGCAGGGCCAAAATTCACCCCTCCACTTT. Translation: CASSLGQGQNSPLHF.

This clone was observed once. The gene calls are TRBV7-3 and TRBJ2-1; 10 nucleotides align to TRBD1. V dropped 2 bases and J dropped 6; count of bases not matched to a gene: 4. CDR1 is SGHTA, CDR2 FQGTGA, per germline. This CDR3 contains 15 residues. The CDR3 protein is CASSLDRGRSNEQFF. CDR3 in DNA: TGTGCCAGCAGCTTAGACAGGGGGCGAAGCAATGAGCAGTTCTTC.

The rearrangement joins TRBV6-4 to TRBJ2-3; tentatively, D is TRBD2 (5 bases). This CDR3 spans 16 amino acids. Trimming took off 4 bases at V and 0 bases at J, with 14 bases between the two ends. Germline CDR1 is MRHNA and CDR2 is SNTAGT. CDR3: CASSGTSTRSTDTQYF. In DNA, the CDR3 is TGTGCCAGCAGTGGAACTAGTACCCGGAGCACAGATACGCAGTATTTT.

The rearrangement uses TRBV6-1 and TRBJ1-3; the D is unclear. Germline assignment: CDR1 MNHNS and CDR2 SASEGT. The length of the CDR3 is 15 residues. Trimming took 6 bases from V and 4 from J, leaving 16 bases between them. The CDR3 loop reads CASSQSTIVGNTIYF. CDR3 bases: TGTGCCAGCAGCCAATCAACTATAGTGGGAAACACCATATATTTT.

This clone was observed a few times. The chain employs TRBV6-6 and TRBJ2-3; maybe TRBD1 (6 bases). This CDR3 spans 15 amino acids. The V end was cut by 2 bases, the J end by 4 bases, with 13 bases between. Germline V gene data show CDR1 as MNHNY and CDR2 as SVGAGI (reference sequence). CDR3 sequence reads: CASSYKPDSPDTQYF. CDR3 nucleotides: TGTGCCAGCAGTTACAAACCGGACAGCCCAGATACGCAGTATTTT.

The J gene is TRBJ1-2, the V gene TRBV19, with 8 bases matching TRBD1. The CDR3 has 15 residues. J lost 7 bases, V lost 2 bases, and 9 bases had no gene match. The germline CDR1 and CDR2 sequences are LNHDA and SQIVND (reference sequence). CDR3 DNA: TGTGCCAGTAGTATATTCAGGGGGCATCAGCGTGGCTACACCTTC. Protein sequence: CASSIFRGHQRGYTF. The full variable domain, rest sourced from reference TRBV19 and TRBJ1-2, is DGGITQSPKYLFRKEGQNVTLSCEQNLNHDAMYWYRQDPGQGLRLIYYSQIVNDFQKGDIAEGYSVSREKKESFPLTVTSAQKNPTAFYLCASSIFRGHQRGYTFGSGTRLTVV.

The V gene is TRBV10-3, the J gene TRBJ2-7, with TRBD2 identical over 13 bases. Per the germline V gene, CDR1 is ENHRY and CDR2 is SYGVKD. J gave up 2 bases and V 2 bases, and 0 bases lay outside the gene matches. The CDR3 is made up of 15 amino acids. The CDR3 protein is CAISEGLAGAYEQYF. CDR3 DNA: TGTGCCATCAGTGAGGGACTAGCGGGAGCCTACGAGCAGTACTTC.

The rearrangement uses TRBV6-1 and TRBJ2-1; the match to TRBD2 covers 9 bases. With 6 bases clipped from V and 16 bases from J, the junction kept 10 bases outside the gene matches. Germline values: CDR1 MNHNS, CDR2 SASEGT. This CDR3 contains 12 residues. The CDR3 reads CASRGTGLASFF. As DNA, the CDR3 is TGTGCCAGCAGGGGGACGGGACTAGCCAGCTTCTTC.

This chain links TRBV5-4 with TRBJ2-7; 9 positions match TRBD2. The CDR3 is 15 residues long. CDR1 and CDR2 from the germline V gene are SGHNT and YYREEE (reference sequence). Unmatched junction bases numbered 7, after V lost 4 bases and J lost 2 bases. For the CDR3, the DNA is TGTGCCAGCAGCGTGGGACTAGCTCCGACCTACGAGCAGTACTTC. Its translation: CASSVGLAPTYEQYF.

The J gene is TRBJ2-5, the V gene TRBV29-1; TRBD1 might be the D (5 bases). CDR1 SQVTM and CDR2 ANQGSEA come from the germline V gene. V dropped 6 bases and J dropped 2 bases, with 7 bases sitting between them. CDR3 length equals 11 residues. CDR3: CSVQVQETQYF. CDR3 DNA sequence: TGCAGCGTACAGGTTCAAGAGACCCAGTACTTC. Looking up the rest from reference TRBV29-1 and TRBJ2-5 gives the full variable domain: SAVISQKPSRDICQRGTSLTIQCQVDSQVTMMFWYRQQPGQSLTLIATANQGSEATYESGFVIDKFPISRPNLTFSTLTVSNMSPEDSSIYLCSVQVQETQYFGPGTRLLVL.

This clone was recorded once. The chain carries TRBV15 and TRBJ2-5; TRBD1 matches at 10 bases. The CDR3 is made up of 16 amino acids. Unmatched junction bases numbered 10, after V lost 4 bases and J lost 5 bases. Germline CDR1 LNHNV, CDR2 YYDKDF (reference sequence). The CDR3 DNA sequence: TGTGCCACCAGCATATGGACAGGGGGGGCCTATGAGACCCAGTACTTC. Translating gives CATSIWTGGAYETQYF.

The chain joins TRBV12-5 to TRBJ2-3, with 8 bases aligning to TRBD2. CDR1 LGHNT and CDR2 FRNRAP come from the germline V gene. The trim removed 7 bases at V and 0 bases at J, leaving 6 bases unmatched. The CDR3 spans 15 residues. CDR3 sequence reads: CASVRAGGSTDTQYF. The CDR3 DNA reads as TGTGCTAGTGTCCGGGCGGGGGGAAGCACAGATACGCAGTATTTT.

This clone has more than one count but fewer than ten. This chain uses TRBV7-9 with TRBJ1-1, with no clear D. Trimming stripped 1 base from V and 4 bases from J, with 13 bases between. This CDR3 has 15 amino acids. Germline assignment: CDR1 SEHNR and CDR2 FQNEAQ (reference sequence). The CDR3 nucleotides are TGTGCCAGCAGCTTAGGCCCGGCGGATGGCACTGAAGCTTTCTTT. It is translated as CASSLGPADGTEAFF.

The chain couples TRBV11-1 to TRBJ1-1, with 7 nucleotides matching TRBD1. The CDR3 totals 15 residues. The germline V gene has CDR1 SGHAT and CDR2 FQDESV (reference sequence). J gave up 4 bases and V 5 bases, and 10 bases lay outside the gene matches. CDR3 in amino acids: CASSPTVTGRTEAFF. CDR3 in DNA: TGTGCCAGCAGCCCGACCGTGACAGGGCGCACTGAAGCTTTCTTT. The full variable domain, completed using reference TRBV11-1 and TRBJ1-1, is EAEVAQSPRYKITEKSQAVAFWCDPISGHATLYWYRQILGQGPELLVQFQDESVVDDSQLPKDRFSAERLKGVDSTLKIQPAELGDSAMYLCASSPTVTGRTEAFFGQGTRLTVV.

The V and J genes are TRBV2 and TRBJ2-3; 12 nucleotides align to TRBD1. The germline CDR1 and CDR2 sequences are SNHLY and FYNNEI. The ends lost 7 bases at V and 9 bases at J; junction bases unmatched: 8. The CDR3 length is 14 residues. CDR3 loop: CASTGTGGAYTQYF. The CDR3 DNA reads as TGTGCCAGCACTGGGACAGGGGGCGCTTACACGCAGTATTTT.

This clone was seen only a few times. The chain combines TRBV30 with TRBJ2-3, with D possibly being TRBD2 (6 bases). V shed 6 bases and J shed 6 bases, with 22 bases lying between them. Germline V gives CDR1 GTSNPN, CDR2 SVGIG (reference sequence). This CDR3 region has 15 residues. The CDR3 reads CACQAGLARSDTQYF. The CDR3 DNA reads as TGTGCCTGCCAAGCCGGGCTAGCGAGGAGCGATACGCAGTATTTT.

The J gene is TRBJ1-2, the V gene TRBV6-5, with a tentative D call TRBD1 (5 bases). The CDR3 is 14 residues long. The V end was cut by 5 bases, the J end by 4 bases, with 14 bases between. The germline gives CDR1 MNHEY, CDR2 SVGAGI. In nucleotides, the CDR3 is TGTGCCAGCAGTGAGTTTCGTGGGGCCTATGGCTACACCTTC. Amino acid sequence: CASSEFRGAYGYTF.

The J gene is TRBJ2-4, the V gene TRBV28, with D unresolved. V dropped 8 bases and J dropped 10 bases, with 15 bases sitting between them. Germline lookup yields CDR1 MDHEN and CDR2 SYDVKM. This CDR3 comprises 12 residues. The CDR3 loop is CASEHVGPIQYF. The CDR3 coding sequence is TGTGCCAGCGAACACGTTGGGCCAATTCAGTACTTC.

The chain employs TRBV28 and TRBJ1-4; TRBD1 is a possible D gene (5 bases). The V and J ends lost 7 bases and 7 bases respectively, with 22 bases between them. CDR3 size: 16 residues. CDR1 is MDHEN, CDR2 SYDVKM, per germline. The CDR3 bases are TGTGCCAGCACCATGGTATTGGGGGGGAGTACTGAAAAACTGTTTTTT. Protein sequence: CASTMVLGGSTEKLFF.

This clone has a handful of counts. This chain uses TRBV5-1 with TRBJ1-1; TRBD1 matches 8 bases. This CDR3 has 17 amino acids. The ends lost 5 bases at V and 0 bases at J; junction bases unmatched: 12. Germline V lookup: CDR1 SGHRS, CDR2 YFSETQ. The CDR3 sequence: CASSPTPGGQVNTEAFF. DNA for the CDR3: TGCGCCAGCAGTCCTACCCCAGGGGGCCAGGTGAACACTGAAGCTTTCTTT.